The T cell receptor beta chain under discussion was sequenced for a study of long-term antiretroviral therapy in people with HIV. It was version v3.0 of the immunoSEQ assay that was run at survey level. The repertoire was sequenced with immunoSEQ multiplex PCR; TCRdb's copy has only in-frame clones and lacks some. The profile shows around 25,000 clones, 85% to 90% of them singletons. This clone has a handful of counts. The CDR3 runs 13 residues. V shed 6 bases and J shed 2 bases, with 8 bases lying between them. Per the germline V gene, CDR1 is MNHEY and CDR2 is SVGAGI. This chain joins TRBV6-5 and TRBJ1-3; possibly TRBD1 for D (5 bases). The TCR was taken from a woman between 25 and 40 years old with HIV. The sample here was unsorted PBMCs, taken 1.9 years after starting antiretroviral therapy. The CDR3 DNA is TGTGCCAGCAGCGGGGCAACTGGAAACACCATATATTTT. This sequence encodes CASSGATGNTIYF.